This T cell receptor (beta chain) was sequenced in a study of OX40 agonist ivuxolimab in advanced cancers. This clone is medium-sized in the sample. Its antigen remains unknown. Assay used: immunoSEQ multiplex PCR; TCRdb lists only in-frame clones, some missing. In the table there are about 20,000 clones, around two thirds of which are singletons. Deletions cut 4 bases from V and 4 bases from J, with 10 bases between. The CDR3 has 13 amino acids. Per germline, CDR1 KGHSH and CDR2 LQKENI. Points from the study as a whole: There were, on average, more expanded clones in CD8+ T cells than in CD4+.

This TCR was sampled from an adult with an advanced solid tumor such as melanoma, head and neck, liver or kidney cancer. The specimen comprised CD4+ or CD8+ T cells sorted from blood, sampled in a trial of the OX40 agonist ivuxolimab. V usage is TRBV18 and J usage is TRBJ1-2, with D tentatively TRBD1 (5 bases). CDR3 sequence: CASSRGAVYGYTF. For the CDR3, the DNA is TGTGCCAGCTCACGAGGGGCGGTCTATGGCTACACCTTC.